This is a list of T cell receptor beta chains from one sample in a study of shared clonotypes between healthy human individuals. Using immunoSEQ multiplex PCR, the repertoire was profiled, and TCRdb retains in-frame clones only, with some absent. The profile shows some 1 million clones, under 80% of them singletons. Sequencing used memory CD4+ T cells sorted from blood. These receptor sequences come from a man between 18 and 29 years old in good health. Both conserved end residues are part of each CDR3. A D gene is named only where the DNA matches it firmly. Clone size is not always given. Where it is, it says once, few, many or a class for expanded clones.

clone size	J gene	D gene	V gene	CDR3 DNA	CDR3 protein
once	TRBJ2-7	-	TRBV27	TGTGCCAGCAGTTTAAGGGCGGGACACAATGTTTACGAGCAGTACTTC	CASSLRAGHNVYEQYF
-	TRBJ1-6	-	TRBV28	TGTGCCAGCAGTCCAAGGGAAGGGTATAGGTTAAATTCACCCCTCCACTTT	CASSPREGYRLNSPLHF
-	TRBJ2-5	-	TRBV5-4	TGTGCCAGCAGCTCGACAGGTCAAGAGACCCAGTACTTC	CASSSTGQETQYF
once	TRBJ2-3	TRBD1	TRBV9	TGTGCCAGCAGCGTATTCGACAGGGTTGTAGATACGCAGTATTTT	CASSVFDRVVDTQYF
-	TRBJ2-6	TRBD2	TRBV15	TGTGCCACCAGCAGAGATAGGGGCGGGAGCTCTGGGGCCAACGTCCTGACTTTC	CATSRDRGGSSGANVLTF
-	TRBJ2-5	-	TRBV10-3	TGTGCCAGCAACCAGGGCGGTCAAGAGACCCAGTACTTC	CASNQGGQETQYF
-	TRBJ2-2	TRBD1	TRBV27	TGTGCCAGCAGTGCAGACAGGGGAACCACCGGGGAGCTGTTTTTT	CASSADRGTTGELFF
few	TRBJ2-1	TRBD1	TRBV15	TGTGCCACCAGCAGTGATGGACAGGGACAGTTCTTC	CATSSDGQGQFF
-	TRBJ2-2	TRBD1	TRBV5-1	TGCGCCAGCAGCTCCACAGGGGGCGCGAACACCGGGGAGCTGTTTTTT	CASSSTGGANTGELFF
-	TRBJ2-1	-	TRBV7-9	TGTGCCAGCAGCTTAGCGGGGGACGGGGGAATCTACAATGAGCAGTTCTTC	CASSLAGDGGIYNEQFF
-	TRBJ1-3	-	TRBV7-2	TGTGCCAGCAGCTTAAGCCAGCTGAAGAGCTCTGGAAACACCATATATTTT	CASSLSQLKSSGNTIYF
-	TRBJ2-5	TRBD1	TRBV19	TGTGCCAGTAGACCGACAGGGTACCAAGAGACCCAGTACTTC	CASRPTGYQETQYF
-	TRBJ2-3	TRBD2	TRBV7-2	TGTGCCAGCAGCTTTTCACTGGCGGGAGGACGCACAGATACGCAGTATTTT	CASSFSLAGGRTDTQYF
-	TRBJ1-1	-	TRBV2	TGTGCCAGCAGTGAATCGGGGGATTTGAACACTGAAGCTTTCTTT	CASSESGDLNTEAFF
-	TRBJ2-1	-	TRBV18	TGTGCCAGCTCTCTCTCCCCCGTGAGCGACGTAGGCAATGAGCAGTTCTTC	CASSLSPVSDVGNEQFF
-	TRBJ1-5	-	TRBV6-1	TGTGCCAGCAAGCCAGGGTTCCTAAGCAATCAGCCCCAGCATTTT	CASKPGFLSNQPQHF
few	TRBJ1-2	-	TRBV6-6	TGTGCCAGCAGAGATACAGCGGCTAACTATGGCTACACCTTC	CASRDTAANYGYTF
-	TRBJ2-1	-	TRBV10-3	TGTGCCATCAGTGGATCCTACTCGGGGTCCAACAATGAGCAGTTCTTC	CAISGSYSGSNNEQFF
-	TRBJ2-3	-	TRBV18	TGTGCCAGCTCACCACTACCCAGCACAGATACGCAGTATTTT	CASSPLPSTDTQYF
-	TRBJ2-2	-	TRBV5-6	TGTGCCAGCAGCTTGGATCCCAGCGGACACACCGGGGAGCTGTTTTTT	CASSLDPSGHTGELFF